What follows is one TCR beta chain and its context. Which antigen it targets is not known. No base-level quality is on record; no much larger clone is a single base apart. Receptors were amplified or captured by 5' RACE. Sequencing was carried out with an Illumina HiSeq 2000. A universal primer binding site was introduced by template switching, and a unique molecular identifier was present in the final cDNA, enabling accurate counting of TCR cDNA molecules. First-strand cDNA for TCR alpha and beta chains was synthesized from specific primers in the conserved constant-segment region. To control for contamination, every cDNA library was double barcoded, receiving both a SMART-Mk sample barcode and Illumina barcodes. TruSeq adapter sequences and Illumina sample barcodes were added in two successive PCR steps. The Illumina HiSeq platform was used with custom primers to sequence TCR alpha and beta cDNA libraries. Concerning the study's data processing: Raw reads were processed with MiGEC to extract unique molecular identifiers, and MiXCR was used to determine CDR3 positions. Recombination models were inferred per individual with the repgenHMM and IGoR tools using an EM algorithm. The tcR package in R was used for shared clonotype analysis, with sharing normalized by the product of cloneset sizes. Out-of-frame nonproductive sequences were analyzed to study raw recombination free of thymic and clonal selection effects. TCRdb passed the public sequencing reads through fastp at Q25 and MiXCR, retaining productive beta sequences. Each entry merges the rows of one CDR3 protein and shows their most common DNA and genes. The authors' filters were not applied to this entry. The sample has roughly 250,000 distinct CDR3 sequences on record, over 12% of them singletons. The ten largest clones capture under 9.5% of the sample.

This specimen comes from a study of identical twins (dated by TCRdb to about 2016). A note on the overall study: To test whether fetal clonotypes persist, this study deep-sequenced TCR alpha and beta repertoires from monozygotic twins, from unrelated adults of various ages, and from cord blood. Replicate twin experiments were performed at different times using different library preparation protocols to rule out contamination.

All donors were healthy Caucasians. Miltenyi CD45RO+ enrichment and human naive T-cell isolation kits were used to isolate memory (CD45RO+) and naive T cells from PBMC. Broader findings and caveats from the paper: In monozygotic twins, out-of-frame TCR alpha sharing was systematically underestimated by recombination models, although the models agreed with sharing between unrelated individuals. Compared with coincidental sharing between unrelated individuals, out-of-frame TCR alpha sequences shared between twins showed an excess of sequences with low generation probability. Abundant cord blood beta clonotypes had fewer insertions, young adult naive repertoires showed a similar but weaker trend, and memory repertoires showed no such trend. Invariant T cells such as MAIT and iNKT could partly confound zero-insertion analyses, although diverse VJ usage argued against such confounding for most clonotypes. Excess twin sharing in beta out-of-frame sequences was weaker because fewer shared sequences lowered the signal-to-noise ratio. Because the same donors could not be followed over many years, the conclusions depended on cross-sectional statistical analysis.

V is clipped by 8 bases and J by 4 bases, and the sequence between their germline boundaries is 15 bases long. From the cysteine through the phenylalanine, the CDR3 covers 14 amino acids. The CDR3 DNA has 42 bases and is translated from base 1. Source material: memory (CD45RO+) T cells sorted from blood. Explained via the paper, the cell subset or site label denotes: CD45RO+ enriched T cells. The chain employs TRBV12-3 or TRBV12-4 and TRBJ1-3, with no confident D gene call. The sequence was obtained from a woman younger than 35 in good health. The sequence in DNA is TGTGCCAGCTCCCGTCCGGCCGGGGGAAACACCATATATTTT. It translates to CASSRPAGGNTIYF.